This TCR beta chain was profiled in a study of long-term antiretroviral therapy in people with HIV. Study-level points and caveats: For ART adherence, viral resistance and therapy changes, no data were available. CDR3 length ranges were narrower in HIV repertoires than in controls. Diversity went up after ART and still fell short of transplant donor controls.

Sequencing relied on immunoSEQ assay v3.0, run at survey level. The repertoire was sequenced with immunoSEQ multiplex PCR; TCRdb's copy has only in-frame clones and lacks some. In the table there are around 13,000 clones, roughly 80% of which are singletons. About this clone: What it recognizes is unknown.

Sequencing was performed on unsorted PBMCs, taken 3.2 years before starting antiretroviral therapy. This TCR came from a man between 35 and 55 years old with HIV.

CDR3 sequence reads: CASGLGTGELFF. The CDR3 DNA reads as TGTGCTAGTGGTTTAGGTACCGGGGAGCTGTTTTTT. The V call is TRBV12-5, the J call TRBJ2-2; D is ambiguous. The CDR3 contains 12 residues. Looked up from germline, CDR1 is LGHNT and CDR2 is FRNRAP. Trimming stripped 3 bases from V and 5 bases from J, with 4 bases between.